This T cell receptor (beta chain) came from a study of blood T cell repertoires in COVID-19. In the original analysis: Scientists estimated how many nucleated cells there were by amplifying reference gene primers. The data were produced by immunoSEQ multiplex PCR, yet TCRdb's version contains in-frame clones alone and is incomplete. The DNA gave D and trimming, while V, J and clone size come from that table. Of about 170,000 clones listed, roughly nine tenths are singletons. Trimming shortened V by 4 bases and J by 5 bases, and 6 bases separated the two germline ends. The CDR3 spans 12 residues. Sequencing was done on a sample of peripheral blood. The TCR was taken from a man between 60 and 75 years old with acute or convalescent COVID-19. The chain employs TRBV12-3 or TRBV12-4 and TRBJ2-1; D is unclear. CDR3 in amino acids: CASSSLHNEQFF. CDR3 DNA: TGTGCCAGCAGTTCACTACACAATGAGCAGTTCTTC.